One and the same sample provided the 29 T cell receptor beta chains below, sequenced in a study of blood T cells in healthy people across ages. The authors ran a second PCR of about 6 to 12 cycles using a sample-barcoded 5' primer and a J-beta primer mix. One entry per CDR3 protein, called by TCRdb with MiXCR from the 5' RACE reads. Altogether approximately 830,000 distinct CDR3 sequences are present, about 62% being singletons, with the ten largest covering around a quarter. Sequenced sample: blood. The receptor set was obtained from a man aged 25-40 years in good health.

J is TRBJ2-5 and V is TRBV7-3; no clear D gene. Trimming removed 8 bases from V and 5 bases from J, with 9 bases in between. The germline V gene encodes CDR1 SGHTA and CDR2 FQGTGA. This CDR3 has 11 residues. The DNA for the CDR3 is TGTGCCAGCCCCTATGGGGAGACCCAGTACTTC. As protein: CASPYGETQYF.

Remarks on this clonotype: Its ends do not fully match the called genes, so a read error is possible. The chain employs TRBV6-4 and TRBJ2-1, with D unclear. Looked up from germline, CDR1 is MRHNA and CDR2 is SNTAGT. The length of the CDR3 is 16 residues. In DNA, the CDR3 is TGTGCCTGCAGTGAAGACGTTTCCGGGCTTAACAATGAGCAGTTCTTC. Its protein is CACSEDVSGLNNEQFF.

The genes are TRBV7-2 and TRBJ2-7; 8 bases line up with TRBD1. The CDR3 runs 15 residues. V gave up 3 bases and J gave up 4 bases; unmatched junction bases: 8. The germline CDR1 and CDR2 sequences are SGHTA and FQGNSA. The CDR3: CASSFSRQGTYEQYF. CDR3 sequence (DNA): TGTGCCAGCAGCTTCAGCCGACAGGGGACATACGAGCAGTACTTC.

The rearrangement uses TRBV7-9 and TRBJ2-1, with D possibly TRBD1 on 6 matching bases. This CDR3 comprises 15 residues. Germline assignment: CDR1 SEHNR and CDR2 FQNEAQ (reference sequence). The V end was cut by 6 bases, the J end by 6 bases, with 18 bases between. The CDR3 sequence: CASRPVTGTGNEQFF. In DNA form, the CDR3 reads TGTGCCAGCAGGCCGGTGACAGGAACAGGCAATGAGCAGTTCTTC.

The CDR3 nucleotides read TGTGCCAGCAGTCTGGGACTGGGGCATGAGCAGTTCTTC. Protein: CASSLGLGHEQFF. The V and J genes are TRBV6-1 and TRBJ2-1, with D perhaps TRBD2 (6 bases). CDR1 MNHNS and CDR2 SASEGT come from the germline V gene. The CDR3 contains 13 residues. Trimming removed 5 bases from V and 8 bases from J, with 13 bases in between.

The genes are TRBV27 and TRBJ2-1, with 7 bases fitting TRBD2. CDR1 and CDR2 (germline): MNHEY, SMNVEV (reference sequence). J was trimmed by 9 bases and V by 8 bases; bases with no gene match: 16. The CDR3 spans 15 residues. The chain's CDR3 is CASPKSGIGEGEQFF. For the CDR3, the DNA is TGTGCCAGCCCTAAATCCGGTATAGGGGAGGGTGAGCAGTTCTTC.

To note about this clonotype: The junction departs from germline at one end; a sequencing error may be responsible. The chain is built from TRBV18 and TRBJ2-7; D tentatively fits TRBD1 or TRBD2 (5 bases each). Germline CDR1 and CDR2: KGHSH and LQKENI. CDR3 length: 14 amino acids. The CDR3 here is CASSTPGTNYEQYF. The CDR3 region has the DNA TGTGCCAGCTCAACACCCGGGACCAACTACGAGCAGTACTTC.

The V gene is TRBV12-3 or TRBV12-4, the J gene TRBJ2-7; 10 bases match TRBD2. The CDR3 has 16 residues. V trimming: 5 bases; J trimming: 7 bases; junction bases outside the gene matches: 14. CDR3 nucleotide sequence: TGTGCCAGCAGTGAGACTAGCGGGCCCCTCGGGAGGGAGCAGTACTTC. It encodes CASSETSGPLGREQYF.

V gene TRBV6-2 or TRBV6-3 combines with J gene TRBJ2-7; a weak D match, TRBD1 (5 bases). The V and J ends lost 6 bases and 0 bases respectively, with 12 bases between them. Germline V CDR1 and CDR2: MNHEY, SVGEGT. This CDR3 is 14 amino acids long. In DNA form, the CDR3 reads TGTGCCAGCAGACCCGACAGAGTCTCCTACGAGCAGTACTTC. This encodes CASRPDRVSYEQYF.

V is TRBV29-1 and J is TRBJ2-3; D is perhaps TRBD1 (6 bases). The CDR3 sequence is 13 residues long. CDR1 and CDR2 (germline): SQVTM, ANQGSEA. Trimming removed 5 bases from V and 9 bases from J, with 18 bases in between. The CDR3 spells CSVLIQGRGTQYF. The CDR3 nucleotides read TGCAGCGTTCTTATCCAGGGGAGAGGCACGCAGTATTTT.

This chain links TRBV7-2 with TRBJ2-4; a possible D gene is TRBD1 (6 bases). The germline V gene encodes CDR1 SGHTA and CDR2 FQGNSA. Trimming pared 1 base from V and 9 bases from J, leaving 22 bases between. CDR3 length equals 17 residues. The CDR3 DNA is TGTGCCAGCAGCTTAGACTCAGGGGCAGGATTTAAGGCCATTCAGTACTTC. This codes for CASSLDSGAGFKAIQYF.

This chain joins TRBV5-1 and TRBJ2-7; perhaps TRBD1 as D (6 bases). Germline CDR1 reads SGHRS; CDR2 reads YFSETQ. The CDR3 covers 14 residues. V lost 2 bases and J lost 3, with 12 bases in between. As DNA, the CDR3 is TGCGCCAGCAGCTTCCGGCAGGGGCTCTACGAGCAGTACTTC. Residues: CASSFRQGLYEQYF.

The V gene is TRBV12-3 or TRBV12-4, the J gene TRBJ1-1, with D perhaps TRBD1 (6 bases). The germline V and J ends were trimmed by 2 bases and 1 base, with 17 bases remaining between them. The CDR3 is 17 residues long. The DNA of the CDR3 is TGTGCCAGCAGTTTATCCTGGACAGAAACTCAGAACACTGAAGCTTTCTTT. It is translated as CASSLSWTETQNTEAFF.

The rearrangement uses TRBV7-2 and TRBJ2-3; 10 bases line up with TRBD1. From germline, CDR1 is SGHTA and CDR2 FQGNSA. CDR3 length: 17 amino acids. The J segment lost 6 bases and the V segment lost 3 bases, leaving 12 bases of the junction unmatched. The CDR3 protein is CASSFDRPGTGVDTQYF. As DNA, the CDR3 is TGTGCCAGCAGCTTCGACAGGCCCGGGACAGGGGTCGATACGCAGTATTTT.

This clonotype occurred once. The chain employs TRBV15 and TRBJ1-2; no reliable D call. CDR3 size: 12 residues. The V and J ends lost 5 bases and 4 bases respectively, with 8 bases between them. Germline CDR1 is LNHNV and CDR2 is YYDKDF (reference sequence). CDR3 loop: CATSGRSYGYTF. The CDR3 DNA reads TGTGCCACCAGCGGACGGAGCTATGGCTACACCTTC.

This chain uses TRBV10-3 with TRBJ2-4, with D possibly called TRBD1 or TRBD2 (5 bases each). With the DNA end fitting TRBJ2-5 better, the J assignment may be wrong. The germline V gene has CDR1 ENHRY and CDR2 SYGVKD. The CDR3 has 14 residues. The CDR3 DNA reads TGTGCCATCAGTGCTGGGACGGTAAAAGAGACCCAGTACTTC. Its protein product is CAISAGTVKETQYF.

The chain carries TRBV28 and TRBJ2-4; 11 bases map to TRBD1. CDR3 length equals 13 residues. V lost 8 bases to trimming and J lost 6 bases; unmatched junction nucleotides: 3. CDR1 and CDR2 from the germline V gene are MDHEN and SYDVKM. CDR3 loop: CASCGTGGNIQYF. As DNA, the CDR3 is TGTGCCAGCTGTGGGACAGGGGGAAACATTCAGTACTTC.

The CDR3 reads CASSQDLLVGSNEQYF. The CDR3 DNA reads as TGTGCCAGCAGCCAAGATCTTCTTGTAGGGTCCAATGAGCAGTACTTC. The gene calls are TRBV4-2 and TRBJ2-7; D gene unclear. Between the trimmed V and J ends, which lost 0 bases and 7 bases, there was a span of 19 bases. From germline, CDR1 is LGHNA and CDR2 YNFKEQ. CDR3 length: 16 residues.

The chain joins TRBV7-9 to TRBJ1-4, with D tentatively TRBD1 (5 bases). Germline V gene data show CDR1 as SEHNR and CDR2 as FQNEAQ (reference sequence). With 4 bases removed from V and 0 bases from J, the gap between germline ends came to 12 bases. The CDR3 spans 16 residues. CDR3 DNA sequence: TGTGCCAGCAGCTACGGGGACGGCTCAACTAATGAAAAACTGTTTTTT. Protein sequence: CASSYGDGSTNEKLFF.

The chain is built from TRBV15 and TRBJ2-5; D is perhaps TRBD2 (5 bases). The CDR3 totals 14 residues. V was trimmed by 0 bases and J by 11 bases, leaving 16 bases between them. Germline CDR1 is LNHNV and CDR2 is YYDKDF (reference sequence). CDR3 coding DNA: TGTGCCACCAGCAGAGATCAAACTTTTAGCGCGCAGTACTTC. This encodes CATSRDQTFSAQYF.

This clonotype has only a few counts. The chain couples TRBV7-2 to TRBJ2-3; 8 nucleotides line up with TRBD1. There are 14 residues in the CDR3. Looked up from germline, CDR1 is SGHTA and CDR2 is FQGNSA. Trimming cost V 7 bases and J 5 bases; bases outside gene matches: 8. CDR3 in amino acids: CASTHRGYIDTQYF. CDR3 coding DNA: TGTGCCAGCACCCACAGGGGGTACATAGATACGCAGTATTTT.

This clonotype was observed a handful of times. The J gene is TRBJ2-4, the V gene TRBV20-1, with a tentative D call TRBD1 (6 bases). This CDR3 comprises 16 residues. V lost 0 bases and J lost 3, with 15 bases in between. CDR1 and CDR2 from the germline V gene are DFQATT and SNEGSKA (reference sequence). CDR3 DNA sequence: TGCAGTGCTAGAGATCTTCAGGGGCTTGGCAAAAACATTCAGTACTTC. Protein sequence: CSARDLQGLGKNIQYF.

This clonotype was counted between two and nine times. The rearrangement links TRBV9 to TRBJ2-5, with unresolved D. The J call may be in error: the DNA end matches TRBJ2-7 better. The CDR3 spans 14 residues. The germline V gene has CDR1 SGDLS and CDR2 YYNGEE. The CDR3 bases are TGTGCCAGCAGCGTAGGCAGCGCGTCCTACGAGCAGTACTTC. Protein: CASSVGSASYEQYF.

The CDR3 DNA reads TGCAGTGCCCAAGGTGAGGGACCCACTTACAATGAGCAGTTCTTC. It yields the protein CSAQGEGPTYNEQFF. The chain is built from TRBV20-1 and TRBJ2-1; TRBD1 or TRBD2 may be the D gene (5 bases each). Germline CDR1 DFQATT, CDR2 SNEGSKA (reference sequence). V was clipped by 6 bases and J by 4 bases, with 19 bases between them. This CDR3 is 15 amino acids long.

The chain recombines TRBV7-9 with TRBJ2-7; D not resolved. Germline V gene data show CDR1 as SEHNR and CDR2 as FQNEAQ (reference sequence). Trimming took 0 bases from V and 6 from J, leaving 9 bases between them. This CDR3 contains 13 residues. The CDR3 region is CASSLAGHGEQYF. The CDR3 DNA sequence: TGTGCCAGCAGCTTAGCTGGCCATGGCGAGCAGTACTTC.

This clonotype came up a few times. The rearrangement uses TRBV6-1 and TRBJ1-5; D is perhaps TRBD1 (6 bases). Germline V gene sequence: CDR1 MNHNS, CDR2 SASEGT. V was shortened by 6 bases and J by 3 bases, with 24 bases between the two germline ends. This CDR3 contains 18 residues. CDR3 in DNA: TGTGCCAGCAGGGGCTCCGGGACACCAATTACCCTCAATCAGCCCCAGCATTTT. This codes for CASRGSGTPITLNQPQHF.

The sample holds one count of this clonotype. The chain couples TRBV20-1 to TRBJ2-5, with TRBD1 as a possible D gene (8 bases). The CDR3 totals 14 residues. CDR1 and CDR2 from the germline V gene are DFQATT and SNEGSKA (reference sequence). V was pared by 4 bases and J by 4 bases, with 16 bases between. The CDR3 spells CSATHRGRGETQYF. The CDR3, as DNA: TGCAGTGCTACACACAGGGGGAGGGGAGAGACCCAGTACTTC.

This chain's CDR3 is CSASWREGYTF. The CDR3 nucleotides read TGCAGTGCTAGTTGGAGGGAGGGCTACACCTTC. The chain employs TRBV20-1 and TRBJ1-2; D remains ambiguous. This CDR3 has 11 residues. The germline V gene has CDR1 DFQATT and CDR2 SNEGSKA (reference sequence). The V and J ends lost 3 bases and 8 bases respectively, with 10 bases between them.

The genes are TRBV28 and TRBJ1-2; possible D gene TRBD1, 6 bases. The CDR3 has 14 amino acids. Looked up from germline, CDR1 is MDHEN and CDR2 is SYDVKM. V lost 5 bases and J lost 3, with 13 bases in between. CDR3 nucleotides: TGTGCCAGCAGTCCGGGGACATCTTACTATGGCTACACCTTC. Translating gives CASSPGTSYYGYTF.